The T cell receptor beta chain under discussion was sequenced for a study of T cell responses to AZD1222 COVID-19 vaccine. The CDR3 extends over 13 amino acids. Trimming removed 3 bases at V and 5 bases at J, with 10 bases between. The repertoire was sequenced with immunoSEQ multiplex PCR; TCRdb's copy has only in-frame clones and lacks some. The data hold approximately 200,000 clones, with 91% observed a single time. Regarding this clone: Its specificity is unknown.

Findings and caveats of the study: Clonal diversity was possibly underestimated, and the donors were mostly white British, with more females.

The specimen comprised peripheral blood, sampled 28 days after the second AZD1222 dose. This sequence joins TRBV12-3 or TRBV12-4 and TRBJ1-1; possibly TRBD1 for D (5 bases). The sequence was obtained from an adult who received the AZD1222 COVID-19 vaccine. The CDR3 region is CASSFREGTEAFF. The DNA of the CDR3 is TGTGCCAGCAGTTTTAGGGAGGGGACTGAAGCTTTCTTT.